Reported below is one T cell receptor (beta chain). Germline assignment: CDR1 MDHEN and CDR2 SYDVKM. The CDR3 totals 17 residues. This entry belongs to a study of human CD8 memory T cell subsets. Libraries of TCR beta chains were produced by 5' RACE (UMI-labeled). For each CDR3 protein, TCRdb gives one entry from its re-call of the 5' RACE reads, without DNA. The ten most abundant clones cover approximately 20% of a sample with 6,000 to 8,500 distinct CDR3 sequences. Each subset gave duplicate vials of approximately 140,000 sorted CD8+ T cells for RNA. The rearrangement joins TRBV28 to TRBJ2-3; without DNA, the TCRdb call of TRBD2 cannot be checked. The sequence derives from a human donor in good health. Sequencing was done on a sample of CD8+ T cells from PBMCs. The chain's CDR3 is CASSLNPSGPSTDTQYF.